This TCR beta chain was profiled in a study of T-cell reconstitution after alpha-beta-depleted transplantation in children. Study outcomes and limitations: The main origin of T-cell counts and diversity one year after transplant was newly produced T cells.

Deletions cut 0 bases from V and 3 bases from J, with 12 bases between. CDR3 length: 15 residues. The germline CDR1 and CDR2 sequences are DFQATT and SNEGSKA (reference sequence). This clonotype was counted a few times. What it binds is not known. A library of TCRbeta sequences, prepared with unique molecular identifiers, was generated. TCRdb redid the calling of the PCR reads with MiXCR, one entry per CDR3 protein. The sample gives roughly 790,000 distinct CDR3 sequences, roughly 16% of which show up once; 5% is in the top ten. The TCR sequence derives from a male patient aged 10 to 17 who had a stem cell transplant for acute lymphoblastic leukemia, so the T cells may come from the graft donor. This specimen was PBMCs, mostly from graft donor cells, taken 360 days after TCRalphabeta/CD19-depleted stem cell transplant. This chain links TRBV20-1 with TRBJ1-5; D might be TRBD1 (6 bases). CDR3 amino acids: CSARDPRGFNQPQHF. The DNA for the CDR3 is TGCAGTGCTAGAGATCCCAGGGGTTTCAATCAGCCCCAGCATTTT.